What follows are 16 T cell receptor beta chains derived from one specimen sequenced in a study of T cell changes during pregnancy in multiple sclerosis. TCRdb keeps only in-frame clones here, not all; method: immunoSEQ multiplex PCR. The table records 65,000 to 95,000 clones, under 95% of them present only once. The sample in question was peripheral blood, obtained after pregnancy. These receptors were taken from a female donor in good health, enrolled as a control in a pregnancy study.

The chain combines TRBV7-9 with TRBJ2-5; 7 nucleotides match TRBD1. V was clipped by 5 bases and J by 2 bases; unmatched bases: 8. The CDR3 spans 15 residues. Germline CDR1 reads SEHNR; CDR2 reads FQNEAQ (reference sequence). CDR3 coding DNA: TGTGCCAGCAGCACCAGACAGGGACAACAAGAGACCCAGTACTTC. Translation gives CASSTRQGQQETQYF.

This chain links TRBV5-6 with TRBJ2-7, with D possibly being TRBD1 (6 bases). Between the trimmed V and J ends, which lost 2 bases and 0 bases, there was a span of 12 bases. Germline V gene lookup returns CDR1 SGHDT and CDR2 YYEEEE. The CDR3 has 15 residues. The CDR3 sequence: CASSFWGQSSYEQYF. CDR3 sequence (DNA): TGTGCCAGCAGCTTTTGGGGGCAAAGCTCCTACGAGCAGTACTTC. Full variable domain (rest looked up from reference TRBV5-6 and TRBJ2-7): DAGVTQSPTHLIKTRGQQVTLRCSPKSGHDTVSWYQQALGQGPQFIFQYYEEEERQRGNFPDRFSGHQFPNYSSELNVNALLLGDSALYLCASSFWGQSSYEQYFGPGTRLTVT.

This chain uses TRBV5-1 with TRBJ2-1; 13 bases are a match to TRBD2. The CDR3 length is 15 residues. Losses at the gene ends were 2 bases for V and 7 bases for J; bases not matched to a gene: 3. CDR1 is SGHRS, CDR2 YFSETQ, per germline. The CDR3 DNA reads as TGCGCCAGCAGCTTCCCGGGACTAGCGGGGAATGAGCAGTTCTTC. It specifies CASSFPGLAGNEQFF. The whole variable domain, remainder taken from reference TRBV5-1 and TRBJ2-1, is KAGVTQTPRYLIKTRGQQVTLSCSPISGHRSVSWYQQTPGQGLQFLFEYFSETQRNKGNFPGRFSGRQFSNSRSEMNVSTLELGDSALYLCASSFPGLAGNEQFFGPGTRLTVL.

In DNA form, the CDR3 reads TGTGCCACGGCTAGCGGGGGGTATGATGAGCAGTTCTTC. Encoded protein: CATASGGYDEQFF. The V gene is TRBV10-3, the J gene TRBJ2-1; 11 bases match TRBD2. CDR3 length: 13 amino acids. J lost 8 bases, V lost 10 bases, and 7 bases had no gene match. Germline CDR1 and CDR2: ENHRY and SYGVKD.

With respect to this clone: At the DNA level, this CDR3 is encoded by other sequences in the same sample as well. The chain has TRBV28 and TRBJ1-5; D is uncertain. Germline V lookup: CDR1 MDHEN, CDR2 SYDVKM. V was clipped by 6 bases and J by 4 bases, with 10 bases between them. The CDR3 totals 13 residues. The CDR3 nucleotides are TGTGCCAGCAGCTCCGGACTAAATCAGCCCCAGCATTTT. Protein sequence: CASSSGLNQPQHF.

The chain uses TRBV5-6 and TRBJ1-1, with 9 bases matching TRBD1. The CDR3 is 15 amino acids. The V gene end was trimmed by 7 bases and the J gene end by 4 bases; junction bases not matched to a gene: 11. Germline CDR1 and CDR2: SGHDT and YYEEEE. The CDR3 is CASSSGTGLVTEAFF. The DNA for the CDR3 is TGTGCCAGCTCCTCCGGGACAGGGTTAGTCACTGAAGCTTTCTTT.

The chain is built from TRBV6-1 and TRBJ1-3; a weak D match, TRBD1 (5 bases). Germline V CDR1 and CDR2: MNHNS, SASEGT. The length of the CDR3 is 14 residues. Trimming shortened V by 4 bases and J by 0 bases, and 7 bases separated the two germline ends. This CDR3 is CASSVGVSGNTIYF. As DNA, the CDR3 is TGTGCCAGCAGTGTAGGGGTCTCTGGAAACACCATATATTTT.

The chain recombines TRBV7-8 with TRBJ2-7, with D possibly TRBD1 on 6 matching bases. Between the trimmed V and J ends, which lost 2 bases and 1 base, there was a span of 12 bases. Germline V lookup: CDR1 SGHVS, CDR2 FQNEAQ. This CDR3 has 15 residues. In DNA, the CDR3 is TGTGCCAGCAGCTTAAGACAGGACCAATCCTACGAGCAGTACTTC. This codes for CASSLRQDQSYEQYF.

V usage is TRBV19 and J usage is TRBJ2-3; TRBD2 agrees at 10 bases. Germline V gives CDR1 LNHDA, CDR2 SQIVND (reference sequence). This CDR3 comprises 13 residues. J was trimmed by 8 bases and V by 5 bases; bases with no gene match: 4. CDR3 DNA: TGTGCCAGTAGTCTAGCGGGAGTACGTACGCAGTATTTT. Its protein is CASSLAGVRTQYF.

This sequence joins TRBV7-2 and TRBJ2-7; 9 bases align to TRBD2. The junction had 14 bases not matched to a gene; V was cut back by 1 base and J by 7 bases. From germline, CDR1 is SGHTA and CDR2 FQGNSA. The CDR3 totals 17 residues. The chain's CDR3 is CASSLGLAAINGYEQYF. For the CDR3, the DNA is TGTGCCAGCAGCTTAGGACTAGCGGCAATCAACGGGTATGAGCAGTACTTC.

The V call is TRBV11-2, the J call TRBJ2-5; 7 positions match TRBD2. Germline V gives CDR1 SGHAT, CDR2 FQNNGV. With V trimmed by 0 bases and J by 5 bases, 12 bases remained unmatched. CDR3 size: 17 residues. CDR3: CASSLDSGGSIVETQYF. CDR3 nucleotide sequence: TGTGCCAGCAGCTTAGACTCCGGGGGGTCCATCGTCGAGACCCAGTACTTC.

CDR3 nucleotides: TGTGCCAGCAGCTTTAGCACTGAAGCTTTCTTT. Translation gives CASSFSTEAFF. The J gene is TRBJ1-1, the V gene TRBV5-5, with D uncertain. Germline CDR1 and CDR2: SGHKS and YYEKEE (reference sequence). This CDR3 contains 11 residues. Trimming removed 2 bases from V and 4 bases from J, with 3 bases in between.

The chain couples TRBV18 to TRBJ2-1; D gene unclear. The CDR3 totals 14 residues. Looked up from germline, CDR1 is KGHSH and CDR2 is LQKENI. V was clipped by 2 bases and J by 9 bases, with 14 bases between them. The CDR3 DNA is TGTGCCAGCTCACCATTTTCGGCAGGCCCTGAGCAGTTCTTC. Encoded protein: CASSPFSAGPEQFF.

CDR3 sequence: CASSLFSVGEQFF. For the CDR3, the DNA is TGCGCCAGCAGCTTGTTTAGCGTCGGTGAGCAGTTCTTC. The chain links TRBV5-1 to TRBJ2-1, with a possible D match to TRBD2 (5 bases). From germline, CDR1 is SGHRS and CDR2 YFSETQ. Trimming removed 1 base from V and 9 bases from J, with 11 bases in between. The CDR3 sequence is 13 residues long.

V is TRBV25-1 and J is TRBJ2-7; no reliable D call. The CDR3 length is 14 residues. Between the trimmed V and J ends, which lost 5 bases and 3 bases, there was a span of 14 bases. Germline CDR1 reads MGHDK; CDR2 reads SYGVNS. The CDR3: CASSPAGPFYEQYF. The CDR3 coding sequence is TGTGCCAGCAGTCCAGCAGGCCCCTTCTACGAGCAGTACTTC.

The chain links TRBV9 to TRBJ1-6; D is unclear. The CDR3 is 14 residues long. Between the trimmed V and J ends, which lost 3 bases and 6 bases, there was a span of 10 bases. The germline gives CDR1 SGDLS, CDR2 YYNGEE. CDR3 sequence (DNA): TGTGCCAGCAGCGCAGATGGGCTTAATTCACCCCTCCACTTT. Translating it yields CASSADGLNSPLHF.